The 30 T cell receptor beta chains in this list originate from one sample, sequenced in a study of identical twins. TCRdb reanalysed the 5' RACE reads using MiXCR and keeps one entry per CDR3 protein. The sample has 350,000 to 450,000 distinct CDR3 sequences; around 20% are singletons. Sequencing used naive T cells sorted from blood. The receptors here all came from a man in his fifties in good health.

This clonotype has a count of ten or more. The chain links TRBV5-1 to TRBJ2-7, with D uncertain. The germline V gene has CDR1 SGHRS and CDR2 YFSETQ. The CDR3 extends over 16 amino acids. The V and J ends lost 3 bases and 2 bases respectively, with 18 bases between them. The CDR3 here is CASSSTSHSIPYEQYF. The CDR3 DNA reads TGCGCCAGCAGCTCGACCTCACATAGCATTCCCTACGAGCAGTACTTC.

This clonotype was seen repeatedly, ten times or more. This chain connects TRBV7-9 to TRBJ1-5, with a tentative D call TRBD1 (6 bases). The CDR3 loop spans 13 amino acids. CDR1 and CDR2 from the germline V gene are SEHNR and FQNEAQ (reference sequence). V was shortened by 8 bases and J by 7 bases, with 15 bases between the two germline ends. The CDR3 is CASQRGPAQPQHF. The CDR3 DNA sequence: TGTGCCAGCCAACGGGGGCCAGCACAGCCCCAGCATTTT.

This clonotype showed up many times. The chain joins TRBV18 to TRBJ2-5; a weak D match, TRBD1 (6 bases). This CDR3 comprises 15 residues. CDR1 KGHSH and CDR2 LQKENI come from the germline V gene. The V end lost 6 bases, the J end lost 1 base, and 15 bases lay between the germline ends. CDR3 in DNA: TGTGCCAGCTCGCCTAGATTGGGGGCCCAAGAGACCCAGTACTTC. Its translation is CASSPRLGAQETQYF. Filled out from reference TRBV18 and TRBJ2-5, the complete variable domain reads NAGVMQNPRHLVRRRGQEARLRCSPMKGHSHVYWYRQLPEEGLKFMVYLQKENIIDESGMPKERFSAEFPKEGPSILRIQQVVRGDSAAYFCASSPRLGAQETQYFGPGTRLLVL.

The chain uses TRBV10-3 and TRBJ2-7, with 9 bases lining up with TRBD1. The CDR3 loop spans 14 amino acids. Germline V gene lookup returns CDR1 ENHRY and CDR2 SYGVKD. Trimming removed 6 bases from V and 3 bases from J; junction bases left unmatched: 6. The CDR3 region is CAIRTQGAGYEQYF. In DNA form, the CDR3 reads TGTGCCATCAGGACACAGGGGGCGGGCTACGAGCAGTACTTC.

The V call is TRBV7-6, the J call TRBJ2-3, with TRBD2 identical over 11 bases. The CDR3 is 17 residues long. V was pared by 2 bases and J by 6 bases, with 10 bases of the junction left unmatched. Per germline, CDR1 SGHVS and CDR2 FNYEAQ. The CDR3 nucleotides read TGTGCCAGCAGCTTATGGGCTAGCGGGGGGCAAGGGGATACGCAGTATTTT. The encoded protein is CASSLWASGGQGDTQYF.

Worth noting for this clonotype: Germline and junction disagree at one end, which may indicate a read error. The chain employs TRBV7-9 and TRBJ1-4; TRBD1 aligns across 7 bases. The CDR3 contains 14 residues. CDR1 and CDR2 (germline): SEHNR, FQNEAQ (reference sequence). This CDR3 reads CASSLRQGGEKLSF. The CDR3 DNA reads TGTGCCAGCAGCTTAAGGCAGGGGGGCGAAAAACTGTCTTTT.

In this sample, this clonotype turned up a few times. CDR3 nucleotides: TGCAGCGTTGAAAATGTTGGGAGCGGGGCTGCGTACGAGCAGTACTTC. Amino acids: CSVENVGSGAAYEQYF. The genes are TRBV29-1 and TRBJ2-7, with 7 positions matching TRBD2. The CDR3 consists of 16 residues. Germline V lookup: CDR1 SQVTM, CDR2 ANQGSEA. V lost 2 bases and J lost 4; bases outside the gene matches: 14.

This chain uses TRBV29-1 with TRBJ2-3; 8 bases match TRBD2. V shed 5 bases, J shed 2 bases, and the junction held 12 bases outside the gene matches. The CDR3 loop spans 16 amino acids. Germline assignment: CDR1 SQVTM and CDR2 ANQGSEA. The CDR3 bases are TGCAGCGTTCACCCGACCCGCGGGAGGCACACAGATACGCAGTATTTT. Translating it yields CSVHPTRGRHTDTQYF.

The chain employs TRBV5-4 and TRBJ2-1, with 7 bases matching TRBD2. In germline, CDR1 is SGHNT, CDR2 YYREEE (reference sequence). The CDR3 is 14 amino acids. The trim removed 4 bases at V and 5 bases at J, leaving 6 bases unmatched. This CDR3 reads CASSGRAGDNEQFF. The CDR3 coding sequence is TGTGCCAGCAGCGGGAGGGCCGGGGACAATGAGCAGTTCTTC.

V and J are TRBV7-3 and TRBJ2-7; D gene uncertain. Trimming shortened V by 5 bases and J by 5 bases, and 13 bases separated the two germline ends. The CDR3 is 13 residues long. The germline V gene encodes CDR1 SGHTA and CDR2 FQGTGA. CDR3 region: CASSGRVGDEQYF. The CDR3 DNA reads as TGTGCCAGCAGCGGGCGAGTTGGGGACGAGCAGTACTTC. Using reference TRBV7-3 and TRBJ2-7 for the parts outside the CDR3, the full variable domain is GAGVSQTPSNKVTEKGKYVELRCDPISGHTALYWYRQSLGQGPEFLIYFQGTGAADDSGLPNDRFFAVRPEGSVSTLKIQRTERGDSAVYLCASSGRVGDEQYFGPGTRLTVT.

This clonotype was observed at least ten times. V usage is TRBV10-3 and J usage is TRBJ2-5; D might be TRBD1 or TRBD2, each matching 6 bases. Deletions cut 3 bases from V and 0 bases from J, with 8 bases between. The CDR3 totals 14 residues. Germline V CDR1 and CDR2: ENHRY, SYGVKD. In DNA form, the CDR3 reads TGTGCCATCAGTGAAGGGGGGAACCAAGAGACCCAGTACTTC. Translation gives CAISEGGNQETQYF.

This chain connects TRBV4-3 to TRBJ2-2; D might be TRBD2 (5 bases). CDR1 LGHNA and CDR2 YSLEER come from the germline V gene. V lost 1 base to trimming and J lost 5 bases, with 14 bases between them. CDR3 length equals 16 residues. CDR3 in amino acids: CASSQGWRFRTGELFF. CDR3 nucleotide sequence: TGCGCCAGCAGCCAAGGGTGGAGGTTCAGAACCGGGGAGCTGTTTTTT.

This clonotype was recorded a few times. The gene calls are TRBV20-1 and TRBJ1-3; no reliable D call. Trimming took off 5 bases at V and 4 bases at J, with 12 bases between the two ends. The CDR3 has 13 residues. Germline CDR1 DFQATT, CDR2 SNEGSKA (reference sequence). The CDR3 sequence: CSALRTGGNTIYF. DNA of the CDR3: TGCAGTGCTTTGCGGACGGGAGGAAACACCATATATTTT.

This clonotype was seen repeatedly, ten times or more. The chain is built from TRBV25-1 and TRBJ2-4, with D tentatively TRBD2 (6 bases). With 1 base removed from V and 14 bases from J, the gap between germline ends came to 15 bases. Germline lookup yields CDR1 MGHDK and CDR2 SYGVNS. The CDR3 sequence is 13 residues long. This CDR3 is CASSESTWGEKYF. The DNA of the CDR3 is TGTGCCAGCAGTGAATCAACGTGGGGGGAGAAGTACTTC.

The genes are TRBV5-1 and TRBJ2-5; D gene ambiguous. Germline V gene sequence: CDR1 SGHRS, CDR2 YFSETQ. There are 12 residues in the CDR3. Trimming cost V 4 bases and J 0 bases, with 4 bases left between them. The CDR3 DNA follows: TGCGCCAGCAGCCCCGACCAAGAGACCCAGTACTTC. Translation gives CASSPDQETQYF.

V gene TRBV12-3 or TRBV12-4 combines with J gene TRBJ1-1; D is undetermined. Deletions cut 5 bases from V and 7 bases from J, with 20 bases between. This CDR3 has 15 amino acids. Written as DNA, the CDR3 is TGTGCCAGCAGTCTACCTCAAGGCCGACTGGATGAAGCTTTCTTT. Amino acid sequence: CASSLPQGRLDEAFF.

Ten or more counts support this clonotype. The chain has TRBV4-1 and TRBJ2-3, with D perhaps matching TRBD1 or TRBD2 (5 bases each). This CDR3 is built from 16 residues. The V gene lost 0 bases and the J gene lost 9 bases, with 19 bases spanning the gap. The V gene's germline CDR1 is MGHRA and CDR2 YSYEKL. The CDR3 nucleotides read TGCGCCAGCAGCCAAGATGAGGGGAATTCGCTGAAAACGCAGTATTTT. Its protein is CASSQDEGNSLKTQYF.

This clonotype occurred a few times. The chain couples TRBV6-1 to TRBJ1-4; D might be TRBD1 (5 bases). This CDR3 spans 14 amino acids. CDR1 is MNHNS and CDR2 is SASEGT in the germline V gene. The V and J ends lost 6 bases and 13 bases respectively, with 21 bases between them. The CDR3 here is CASSPRQNRAGLFF. The CDR3 DNA follows: TGTGCCAGCAGCCCTCGACAGAACCGCGCAGGACTGTTTTTT.

This rearrangement joins TRBV3-1 to TRBJ2-1; D is undetermined. The CDR3 is made up of 16 amino acids. The V end was cut by 7 bases, the J end by 0 bases, with 16 bases between. The germline V gene has CDR1 LGHDT and CDR2 YNNKEL (reference sequence). The DNA for the CDR3 is TGTGCCAGCATCGATCCTAAGCATAGCTCCTACAATGAGCAGTTCTTC. It yields the protein CASIDPKHSSYNEQFF.

The sample holds a few counts of this clonotype. The chain couples TRBV11-2 to TRBJ2-7, with 8 positions matching TRBD2. Germline V gives CDR1 SGHAT, CDR2 FQNNGV. Germline trimming cut 5 bases from V and 0 bases from J; bases unmatched to any gene: 6. There are 15 residues in the CDR3. The CDR3 sequence is CASSKGLVPSYEQYF. In DNA, the CDR3 is TGTGCCAGCAGCAAGGGACTAGTTCCCTCCTACGAGCAGTACTTC.

This clonotype was detected a few times. The CDR3 coding sequence is TGCAGTGCTAGCCAACCGATGAACTATGGCTACACCTTC. It is translated as CSASQPMNYGYTF. The rearrangement joins TRBV20-1 to TRBJ1-2; D unresolved. CDR3 length: 13 residues. Germline V gives CDR1 DFQATT, CDR2 SNEGSKA (reference sequence). V was cut by 3 bases and J by 2 bases, with 10 bases left in between.

The V gene is TRBV20-1, the J gene TRBJ2-3; the D gene is possibly TRBD1 (5 bases). Deletions cut 3 bases from V and 1 base from J, with 11 bases between. CDR1 DFQATT and CDR2 SNEGSKA come from the germline V gene (reference sequence). This CDR3 region has 14 residues. This CDR3 reads CSARGQGGTDTQYF. CDR3 bases: TGCAGTGCTAGGGGCCAAGGGGGCACAGATACGCAGTATTTT.

This clonotype was counted a few times. The V and J genes are TRBV4-2 and TRBJ2-1; TRBD2 matches at 14 bases. In germline, CDR1 is LGHNA, CDR2 YNFKEQ. V was pared by 3 bases and J by 4 bases, with 5 bases of the junction left unmatched. The CDR3 consists of 17 residues. The CDR3 is CASSQGTSGRSYNEQFF. In DNA, the CDR3 is TGTGCCAGCAGCCAGGGGACTAGCGGGAGAAGTTACAATGAGCAGTTCTTC.

This clonotype was seen only a few times. The chain links TRBV5-1 to TRBJ1-1; D uncertain. In germline, CDR1 is SGHRS, CDR2 YFSETQ. The V end lost 0 bases, the J end lost 5 bases, and 11 bases lay between the germline ends. CDR3 length: 14 residues. CDR3 loop: CASSLGYEGTEAFF. Written as DNA, the CDR3 is TGCGCCAGCAGCTTGGGTTACGAAGGGACTGAAGCTTTCTTT.

This clonotype appeared a few times. The chain combines TRBV6-2 or TRBV6-3 with TRBJ1-1; D is unresolved. V was cut by 7 bases and J by 0 bases, with 12 bases left in between. The CDR3 runs 14 residues. CDR1 is MNHEY and CDR2 is SVGEGT in the germline V gene. The chain's CDR3 is CASIEHQMNTEAFF. The CDR3, as DNA: TGTGCCAGCATTGAACACCAGATGAACACTGAAGCTTTCTTT.

This clonotype was seen many times. The V and J genes are TRBV2 and TRBJ2-3; D might be TRBD2 (6 bases). This CDR3 is 14 amino acids long. Trimming took 5 bases from V and 3 from J, leaving 12 bases between them. Germline V gene data show CDR1 as SNHLY and CDR2 as FYNNEI. The CDR3 reads CASSTSRSTDTQYF. As DNA, the CDR3 is TGTGCCAGCAGTACTAGCCGGAGTACAGATACGCAGTATTTT. The entire variable domain, with the rest obtained from reference TRBV2 and TRBJ2-3, is as follows: EPEVTQTPSHQVTQMGQEVILRCVPISNHLYFYWYRQILGQKVEFLVSFYNNEISEKSEIFDDQFSVERPDGSNFTLKIRSTKLEDSAMYFCASSTSRSTDTQYFGPGTRLTVL.

V and J are TRBV11-1 and TRBJ2-5; 12 positions agree with TRBD2. The germline V gene encodes CDR1 SGHAT and CDR2 FQDESV (reference sequence). This CDR3 region has 18 residues. Unmatched junction bases numbered 7, after V lost 0 bases and J lost 2 bases. The DNA for the CDR3 is TGTGCCAGCAGCTTAGCGATTGCCGGGACTAGCGGGCAAGAGACCCAGTACTTC. Residues: CASSLAIAGTSGQETQYF.

This clonotype appeared many times. The CDR3 nucleotides read TGCGCCAGCAGCTCACCCGGGACTAGCTGGTCTAACGAGCAGTACTTC. Its translation: CASSSPGTSWSNEQYF. This rearrangement joins TRBV5-1 to TRBJ2-7; 9 positions agree with TRBD2. The length of the CDR3 is 16 residues. V shed 3 bases, J shed 5 bases, and the junction held 12 bases outside the gene matches. Germline assignment: CDR1 SGHRS and CDR2 YFSETQ.

This clonotype was recorded many times. V gene TRBV10-3 combines with J gene TRBJ2-7; 14 bases match TRBD2. The CDR3 spans 17 residues. Per germline, CDR1 ENHRY and CDR2 SYGVKD. The V and J ends lost 4 bases and 0 bases, in that order; junction bases with no gene match: 5. The CDR3: CAISGWTSGRSSYEQYF. The CDR3 region has the DNA TGTGCCATCAGTGGCTGGACTAGCGGGAGGAGCTCCTACGAGCAGTACTTC.

This clonotype has more than one count but fewer than ten. The chain carries TRBV10-3 and TRBJ1-1; 10 bases line up with TRBD1. J lost 5 bases, V lost 6 bases, and 3 bases had no gene match. The CDR3 is made up of 13 amino acids. Germline values: CDR1 ENHRY, CDR2 SYGVKD. CDR3: CAIRDRGETEAFF. CDR3 nucleotides: TGTGCCATCAGGGACAGGGGGGAGACTGAAGCTTTCTTT.